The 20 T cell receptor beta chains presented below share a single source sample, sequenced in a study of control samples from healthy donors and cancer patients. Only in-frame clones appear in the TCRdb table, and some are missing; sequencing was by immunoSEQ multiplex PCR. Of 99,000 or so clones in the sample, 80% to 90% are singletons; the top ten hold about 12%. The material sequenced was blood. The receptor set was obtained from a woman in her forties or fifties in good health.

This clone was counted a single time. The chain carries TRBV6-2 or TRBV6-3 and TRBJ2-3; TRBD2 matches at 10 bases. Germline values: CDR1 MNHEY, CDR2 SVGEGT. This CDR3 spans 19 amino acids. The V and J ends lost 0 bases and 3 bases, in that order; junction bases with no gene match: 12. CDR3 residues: CASSYSGSGGPLGTDTQYF. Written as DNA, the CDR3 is TGTGCCAGCAGTTACTCGGGTAGCGGGGGGCCTTTGGGTACAGATACGCAGTATTTT.

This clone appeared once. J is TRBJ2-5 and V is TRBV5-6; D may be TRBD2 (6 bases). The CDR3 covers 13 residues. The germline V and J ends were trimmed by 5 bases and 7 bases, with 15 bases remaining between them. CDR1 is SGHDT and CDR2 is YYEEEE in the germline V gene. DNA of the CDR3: TGTGCCAGCAGTTCAAACATGGAGGGGACCCAGTACTTC. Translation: CASSSNMEGTQYF.

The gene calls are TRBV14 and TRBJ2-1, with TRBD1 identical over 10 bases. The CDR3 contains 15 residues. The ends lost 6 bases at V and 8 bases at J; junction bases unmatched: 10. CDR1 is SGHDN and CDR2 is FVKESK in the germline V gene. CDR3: CASRPTGGKTYEQFF. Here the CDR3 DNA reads TGTGCCAGCAGACCGACAGGGGGCAAGACATATGAGCAGTTCTTC.

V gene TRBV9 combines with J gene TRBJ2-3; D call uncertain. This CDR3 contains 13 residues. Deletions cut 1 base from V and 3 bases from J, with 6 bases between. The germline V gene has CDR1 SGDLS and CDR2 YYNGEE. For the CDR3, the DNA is TGTGCCAGCAGCGTATACGGGACAGATACGCAGTATTTT. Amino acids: CASSVYGTDTQYF.

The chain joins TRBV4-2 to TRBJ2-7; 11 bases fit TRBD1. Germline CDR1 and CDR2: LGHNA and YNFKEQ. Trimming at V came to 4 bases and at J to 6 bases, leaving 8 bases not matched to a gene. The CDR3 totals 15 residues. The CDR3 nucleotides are TGTGCCAGCAGCCTTGAAACCGGGACAGGGGGCGAGCAGTACTTC. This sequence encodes CASSLETGTGGEQYF.

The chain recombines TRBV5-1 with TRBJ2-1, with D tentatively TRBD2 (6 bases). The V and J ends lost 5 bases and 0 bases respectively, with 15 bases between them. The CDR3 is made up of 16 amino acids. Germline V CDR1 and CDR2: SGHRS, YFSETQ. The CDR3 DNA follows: TGCGCCAGCAGGGCGGGGTCGGGGAGCTCCTACAATGAGCAGTTCTTC. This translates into CASRAGSGSSYNEQFF.

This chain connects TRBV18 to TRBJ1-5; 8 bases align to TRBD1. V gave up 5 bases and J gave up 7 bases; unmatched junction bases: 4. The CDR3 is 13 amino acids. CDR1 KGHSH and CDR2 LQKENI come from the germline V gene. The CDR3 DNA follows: TGTGCCAGCTCAGGACAGGGCGAGCAGCCCCAGCATTTT. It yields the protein CASSGQGEQPQHF. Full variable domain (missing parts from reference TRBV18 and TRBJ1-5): NAGVMQNPRHLVRRRGQEARLRCSPMKGHSHVYWYRQLPEEGLKFMVYLQKENIIDESGMPKERFSAEFPKEGPSILRIQQVVRGDSAAYFCASSGQGEQPQHFGDGTRLSIL.

DNA for the CDR3: TGTGCCAGCAGTAAAAGGAGAGGACAGGGGGACTGGCAGTACTTC. Its protein product is CASSKRRGQGDWQYF. This sequence joins TRBV28 and TRBJ2-7; 10 positions agree with TRBD1. Trimming cost V 5 bases and J 9 bases; bases outside gene matches: 13. CDR1 and CDR2 from the germline V gene are MDHEN and SYDVKM. CDR3 length: 15 amino acids.

The CDR3: CASSPHSNQPQHF. In DNA form, the CDR3 reads TGTGCCAGCTCACCGCATAGCAATCAGCCCCAGCATTTT. This chain links TRBV18 with TRBJ1-5; D is undetermined. CDR3 length: 13 residues. The V and J ends lost 3 bases and 0 bases respectively, with 3 bases between them. Germline V lookup: CDR1 KGHSH, CDR2 LQKENI.

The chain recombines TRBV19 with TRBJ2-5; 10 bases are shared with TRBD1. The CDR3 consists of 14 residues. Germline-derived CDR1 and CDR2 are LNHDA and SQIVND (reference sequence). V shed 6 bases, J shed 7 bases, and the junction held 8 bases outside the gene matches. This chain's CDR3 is CASRGQGVGGTQYF. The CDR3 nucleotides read TGTGCCAGTAGAGGACAGGGGGTTGGTGGGACCCAGTACTTC.

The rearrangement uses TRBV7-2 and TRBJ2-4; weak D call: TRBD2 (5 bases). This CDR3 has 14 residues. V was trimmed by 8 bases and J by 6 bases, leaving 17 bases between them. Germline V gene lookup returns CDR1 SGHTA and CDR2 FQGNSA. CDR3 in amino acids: CASSFAGILNIQYF. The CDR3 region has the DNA TGTGCCAGCTCGTTTGCCGGGATATTAAACATTCAGTACTTC. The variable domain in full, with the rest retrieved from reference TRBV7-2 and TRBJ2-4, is GAGVSQSPSNKVTEKGKDVELRCDPISGHTALYWYRQSLGQGLEFLIYFQGNSAPDKSGLPSDRFSAERTGGSVSTLTIQRTQQEDSAVYLCASSFAGILNIQYFGAGTRLSVL.

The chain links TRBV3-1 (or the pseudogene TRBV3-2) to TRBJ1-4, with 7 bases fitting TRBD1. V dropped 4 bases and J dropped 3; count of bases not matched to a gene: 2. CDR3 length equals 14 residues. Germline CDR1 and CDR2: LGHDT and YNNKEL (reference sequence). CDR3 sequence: CASSLDRANEKLFF. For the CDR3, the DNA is TGTGCCAGCAGCCTCGACAGGGCTAATGAAAAACTGTTTTTT.

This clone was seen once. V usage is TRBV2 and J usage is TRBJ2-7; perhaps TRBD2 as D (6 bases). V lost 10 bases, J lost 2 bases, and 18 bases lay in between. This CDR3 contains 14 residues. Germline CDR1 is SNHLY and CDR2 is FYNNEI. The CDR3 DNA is TGTGCCACCGGAGGGAATAGCGGTACCTACGAGCAGTACTTC. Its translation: CATGGNSGTYEQYF.

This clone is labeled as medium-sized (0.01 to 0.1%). The CDR3 DNA follows: TGTGCCAGCAGCATCAGGGGCAATCAGCCCCAGCATTTT. It is translated as CASSIRGNQPQHF. The chain is built from TRBV7-2 and TRBJ1-5; the D gene is possibly TRBD1 (5 bases). V lost 5 bases and J 2 bases, leaving 7 bases between the germline ends. The CDR3 has 13 amino acids. Germline CDR1 reads SGHTA; CDR2 reads FQGNSA.

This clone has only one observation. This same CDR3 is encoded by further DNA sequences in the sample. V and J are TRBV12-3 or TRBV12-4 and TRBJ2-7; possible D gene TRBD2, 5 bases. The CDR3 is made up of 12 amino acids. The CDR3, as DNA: TGTGCTAGCGCCAAGCGGCCCTACGAGCAGTACTTC. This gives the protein CASAKRPYEQYF.

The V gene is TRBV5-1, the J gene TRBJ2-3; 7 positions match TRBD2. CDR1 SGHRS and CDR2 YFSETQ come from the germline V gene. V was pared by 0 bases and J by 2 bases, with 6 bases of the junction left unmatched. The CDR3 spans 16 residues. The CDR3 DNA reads TGCGCCAGCAGCTTGGGCGGACTAGGGTCCACAGATACGCAGTATTTT. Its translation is CASSLGGLGSTDTQYF. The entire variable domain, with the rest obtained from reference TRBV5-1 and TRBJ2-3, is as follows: KAGVTQTPRYLIKTRGQQVTLSCSPISGHRSVSWYQQTPGQGLQFLFEYFSETQRNKGNFPGRFSGRQFSNSRSEMNVSTLELGDSALYLCASSLGGLGSTDTQYFGPGTRLTVL.

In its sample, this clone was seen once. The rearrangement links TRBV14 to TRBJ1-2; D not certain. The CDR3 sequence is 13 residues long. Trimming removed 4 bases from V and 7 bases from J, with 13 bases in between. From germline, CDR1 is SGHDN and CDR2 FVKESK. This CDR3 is CASSPQGLSGYTF. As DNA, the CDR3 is TGTGCCAGCAGCCCGCAAGGGTTGAGTGGCTACACCTTC.

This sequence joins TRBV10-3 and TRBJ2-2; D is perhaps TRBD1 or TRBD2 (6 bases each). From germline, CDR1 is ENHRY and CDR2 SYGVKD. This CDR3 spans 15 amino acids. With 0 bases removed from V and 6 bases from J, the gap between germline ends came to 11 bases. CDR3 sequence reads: CAISESGGQAGELFF. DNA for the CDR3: TGTGCCATCAGTGAGTCTGGGGGGCAGGCCGGGGAGCTGTTTTTT.

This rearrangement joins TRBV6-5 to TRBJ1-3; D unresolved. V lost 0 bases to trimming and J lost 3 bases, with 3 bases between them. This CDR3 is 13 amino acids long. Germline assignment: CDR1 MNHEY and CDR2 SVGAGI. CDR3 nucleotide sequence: TGTGCCAGCAGTTACTCGGGTGGAAACACCATATATTTT. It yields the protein CASSYSGGNTIYF.

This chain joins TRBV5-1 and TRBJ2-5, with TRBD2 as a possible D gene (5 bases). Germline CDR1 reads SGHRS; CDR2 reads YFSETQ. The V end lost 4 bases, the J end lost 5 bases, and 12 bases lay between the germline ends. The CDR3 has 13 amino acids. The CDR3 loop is CASSPTSLETQYF. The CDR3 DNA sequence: TGCGCCAGCAGCCCCACTAGTTTGGAGACCCAGTACTTC.